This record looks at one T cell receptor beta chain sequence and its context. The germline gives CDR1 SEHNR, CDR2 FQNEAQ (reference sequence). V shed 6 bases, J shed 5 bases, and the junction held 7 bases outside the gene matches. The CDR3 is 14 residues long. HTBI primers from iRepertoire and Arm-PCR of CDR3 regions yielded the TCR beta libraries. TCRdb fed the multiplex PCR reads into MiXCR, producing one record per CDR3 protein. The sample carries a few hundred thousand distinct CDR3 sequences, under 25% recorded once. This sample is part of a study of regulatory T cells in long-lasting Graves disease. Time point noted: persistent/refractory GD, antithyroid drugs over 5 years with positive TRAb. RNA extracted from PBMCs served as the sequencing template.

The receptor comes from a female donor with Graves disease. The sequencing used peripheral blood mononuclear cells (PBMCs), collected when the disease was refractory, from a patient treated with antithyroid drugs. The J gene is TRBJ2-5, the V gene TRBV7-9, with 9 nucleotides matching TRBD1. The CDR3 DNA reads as TGTGCCAGCAGATACAGGGGGCCGGGGGAGACCCAGTACTTC. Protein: CASRYRGPGETQYF.